Presented here are 27 T cell receptor beta chains from one specimen sequenced in a study of early T cells in non-severe SARS-CoV-2 infection. TCRdb recomputed calls from the 5' RACE reads with MiXCR, one row per CDR3 protein. The profile shows about 31,000 distinct CDR3 sequences, roughly 5.7% of them singletons. The sequencing sample was made of whole blood. These receptors came from an adult who was a healthcare worker with PCR-confirmed SARS-CoV-2 infection or an uninfected control (not recorded which).

In this sample, this clonotype turned up many times. The CDR3 loop is CASSYSPFSGQGFSNYGYTF. In nucleotides, the CDR3 is TGTGCCAGCAGTTACTCCCCGTTCTCAGGACAGGGCTTCTCTAACTATGGCTACACCTTC. The J gene is TRBJ1-2, the V gene TRBV6-2 or TRBV6-3; TRBD1 matches at 8 bases. The CDR3 has 20 residues. The V gene end was trimmed by 0 bases and the J gene end by 0 bases; junction bases not matched to a gene: 15. Germline V CDR1 and CDR2: MNHEY, SVGEGT.

This clonotype was detected many times. V is TRBV21-1 and J is TRBJ2-6; the table assigns TRBD1, which was not confirmed against the DNA. TRBV21-1 is labeled a pseudogene. The CDR3 has 15 residues. CDR3: CAISGGAPGANVLTF. The CDR3 DNA is TGTGCCATCAGCGGGGGGGCGCCCGGGGCCAACGTCCTGACTTTC.

This clonotype was observed many times. The genes are TRBV28 and TRBJ2-2; TRBD2 aligns across 7 bases. This CDR3 has 14 amino acids. CDR1 is MDHEN and CDR2 is SYDVKM in the germline V gene. V shed 7 bases, J shed 7 bases, and the junction held 9 bases outside the gene matches. CDR3 region: CASMRAGRVGELFF. CDR3 bases: TGTGCCAGCATGAGGGCAGGGAGGGTCGGGGAGCTGTTTTTT.

J is TRBJ2-3 and V is TRBV7-2; weak D call: TRBD2 (5 bases). The CDR3 is 15 amino acids. Trimming stripped 7 bases from V and 4 bases from J, with 18 bases between. Germline CDR1 reads SGHTA; CDR2 reads FQGNSA. The CDR3 spells CASIEGSRGADTQYF. The DNA for the CDR3 is TGTGCCAGCATCGAGGGTAGTCGAGGCGCAGATACGCAGTATTTT.

This clonotype was observed at least ten times. The chain employs TRBV27 and TRBJ2-7, with D perhaps matching TRBD1 (8 bases). The CDR3 covers 16 residues. V lost 6 bases and J lost 0, with 18 bases in between. Germline V gene sequence: CDR1 MNHEY, CDR2 SMNVEV (reference sequence). CDR3 nucleotides: TGTGCCAGCAGAGCAACTTACAGGGGGGGCTCCTACGAGCAGTACTTC. Protein: CASRATYRGGSYEQYF.

This clonotype has only a few counts. This chain uses TRBV20-1 with TRBJ2-3; TRBD2 agrees at 15 bases. The CDR3 contains 16 residues. Germline V gene sequence: CDR1 DFQATT, CDR2 SNEGSKA (reference sequence). Germline trimming cut 0 bases from V and 10 bases from J; bases unmatched to any gene: 8. Here the CDR3 DNA reads TGCAGTGCTAGAGATGGGGGACTAGCGGGAGGACCCTCGCAGTATTTT. It yields the protein CSARDGGLAGGPSQYF.

A few counts support this clonotype. The chain carries TRBV30 and TRBJ1-2; a possible D gene is TRBD1 (6 bases). Germline V gene data show CDR1 as GTSNPN and CDR2 as SVGIG (reference sequence). The CDR3 has 13 residues. V was shortened by 3 bases and J by 5 bases, with 13 bases between the two germline ends. The CDR3 DNA reads TGTGCCTGGAGGACAGGACCTTCATATGGCTACACCTTC. Translation gives CAWRTGPSYGYTF.

This clonotype was seen a handful of times. J is TRBJ2-2 and V is TRBV5-1; D is perhaps TRBD2 (5 bases). V lost 0 bases to trimming and J lost 4 bases, with 7 bases between them. CDR3 size: 14 residues. Germline V gene data show CDR1 as SGHRS and CDR2 as YFSETQ. The CDR3 DNA is TGCGCCAGCAGCTTGGAAGGGAGCACCGGGGAGCTGTTTTTT. Protein: CASSLEGSTGELFF.

This clonotype has only a few counts. This chain links TRBV7-3 with TRBJ1-2; unclear D gene. V shed 0 bases and J shed 0 bases, with 17 bases lying between them. The CDR3 is 18 residues long. Germline CDR1 and CDR2: SGHTA and FQGTGA. DNA of the CDR3: TGTGCCAGCAGCTTAACGTTTCTACAGATCCGCACTAACTATGGCTACACCTTC. Translating gives CASSLTFLQIRTNYGYTF.

Details on this clonotype: Germline is not matched at one junction end, which may reflect a read error. The chain's CDR3 is CASSLAPTSTDTQYF. In DNA, the CDR3 is TGTGCCAGCAGCCTAGCGCCTACTAGCACAGATACGCAGTATTTT. The chain couples TRBV7-6 to TRBJ2-3; a weak D match, TRBD2 (6 bases). CDR3 length: 15 amino acids. The germline gives CDR1 SGHVS, CDR2 FNYEAQ. The variable domain in full, with the rest retrieved from reference TRBV7-6 and TRBJ2-3, is GAGVSQSPRYKVTKRGQDVALRCDPISGHVSLYWYRQALGQGPEFLTYFNYEAQQDKSGLPNDRFSAERPEGSISTLTIQRTEQRDSAMYRCASSLAPTSTDTQYFGPGTRLTVL.

In this sample, this clonotype turned up many times. CDR3 nucleotides: TGTGCCATCCTTAGCGGGAGGGCTAGTTGGGTCCCCAATGAGCAGTTCTTC. Translating gives CAILSGRASWVPNEQFF. The V gene is TRBV6-1, the J gene TRBJ2-1; 11 nucleotides align to TRBD2. Germline V gives CDR1 MNHNS, CDR2 SASEGT. The CDR3 is 17 amino acids. V lost 10 bases to trimming and J lost 6 bases; unmatched junction nucleotides: 17.

The V call is TRBV5-1, the J call TRBJ2-1; TRBD2 aligns across 10 bases. Germline V gene data show CDR1 as SGHRS and CDR2 as YFSETQ. J was trimmed by 1 base and V by 2 bases; bases with no gene match: 6. The CDR3 runs to 17 residues. As DNA, the CDR3 is TGCGCCAGCAGCTTTCCTAGCGGGAGTCTTTCCTACAATGAGCAGTTCTTC. Translated: CASSFPSGSLSYNEQFF.

This clonotype was picked up many times. The chain combines TRBV6-5 with TRBJ1-3; D call uncertain. V dropped 2 bases and J dropped 0 bases, with 2 bases sitting between them. This CDR3 spans 13 amino acids. CDR1 is MNHEY and CDR2 is SVGAGI in the germline V gene. CDR3 coding DNA: TGTGCCAGCAGTTACAACTCTGGAAACACCATATATTTT. It specifies CASSYNSGNTIYF.

This chain links TRBV4-1 with TRBJ2-5; 9 nucleotides agree with TRBD1. The CDR3 length is 17 residues. Germline V lookup: CDR1 MGHRA, CDR2 YSYEKL. With 2 bases clipped from V and 4 bases from J, the junction kept 11 bases outside the gene matches. The CDR3 nucleotides are TGCGCCAGCAGCCAAACCGGGACAGGGAGGGCTTTAGAGACCCAGTACTTC. This sequence encodes CASSQTGTGRALETQYF.

This clonotype occurred many times. V gene TRBV13 combines with J gene TRBJ2-5, with 7 bases lining up with TRBD2. The germline V gene has CDR1 PRHDT and CDR2 FYEKMQ (reference sequence). V shed 8 bases and J 4 bases; nucleotides not matched to a gene: 16. The CDR3 length is 16 residues. The CDR3 region is CASAGRSGTGRETQYF. The CDR3 coding sequence is TGTGCCAGCGCTGGAAGAAGCGGGACCGGTCGAGAGACCCAGTACTTC.

There are a few counts of this clonotype. The chain carries TRBV10-3 and TRBJ2-3; the match to TRBD2 covers 10 bases. The germline CDR1 and CDR2 sequences are ENHRY and SYGVKD. After removal of 5 bases from V and 0 bases from J, the junction contained 8 bases not matched to a gene. This CDR3 has 17 residues. CDR3 sequence (DNA): TGTGCCATCAGTCCCCCTAGCGGGGGCCTTAGCACAGATACGCAGTATTTT. Amino acids: CAISPPSGGLSTDTQYF.

The sample holds many counts of this clonotype. The rearrangement joins TRBV6-6 to TRBJ2-5, with 16 bases that match TRBD2. The CDR3 runs to 16 residues. The V and J ends lost 6 bases and 5 bases, in that order; junction bases with no gene match: 6. The germline CDR1 and CDR2 sequences are MNHNY and SVGAGI (reference sequence). DNA of the CDR3: TGTGCCAGCAGGGGACTAGCGGGGGGGCCGTGGGAGACCCAGTACTTC. Translating it yields CASRGLAGGPWETQYF.

This clonotype was seen many times. The chain has TRBV15 and TRBJ2-3; D is unresolved. Germline V gene data show CDR1 as LNHNV and CDR2 as YYDKDF (reference sequence). CDR3 length: 16 residues. V was clipped by 0 bases and J by 0 bases, with 10 bases between them. This CDR3 is CATSRDGRSSTDTQYF. Written as DNA, the CDR3 is TGTGCCACCAGCAGAGATGGACGGAGTAGCACAGATACGCAGTATTTT.

The J gene is TRBJ2-1, the V gene TRBV27; tentative D call: TRBD2 (5 bases). Germline V gene lookup returns CDR1 MNHEY and CDR2 SMNVEV (reference sequence). Deletions cut 5 bases from V and 3 bases from J, with 8 bases between. The CDR3 covers 13 residues. CDR3 in amino acids: CASSPGVYNEQFF. The CDR3, as DNA: TGTGCCAGCAGTCCCGGGGTCTACAATGAGCAGTTCTTC.

This clonotype has ten or more counts. The V and J genes are TRBV11-2 and TRBJ2-1; the match to TRBD2 covers 13 bases. V lost 4 bases, J lost 0 bases, and 0 bases stayed unmatched. The CDR3 runs 16 residues. Per the germline V gene, CDR1 is SGHAT and CDR2 is FQNNGV. DNA for the CDR3: TGTGCCAGCAGCTGGACTAGCGGGAGCTCCTACAATGAGCAGTTCTTC. It is translated as CASSWTSGSSYNEQFF.

This clonotype showed up many times. The chain links TRBV3-1 to TRBJ2-5; D may correspond to TRBD1 or TRBD2 (5 bases each). CDR3 length: 12 residues. The V and J ends lost 3 bases and 4 bases respectively, with 6 bases between them. Germline V gene lookup returns CDR1 LGHDT and CDR2 YNNKEL (reference sequence). The CDR3 region has the DNA TGTGCCAGCAGCCAGGGACGAGAGACCCAGTACTTC. Protein product: CASSQGRETQYF.

This clonotype was recorded at least ten times. The V gene is TRBV4-3, the J gene TRBJ1-2, with unresolved D. The CDR3 is made up of 15 amino acids. Trimming shortened V by 0 bases and J by 4 bases, and 12 bases separated the two germline ends. Germline loops: CDR1 LGHNA, CDR2 YSLEER. The CDR3 protein is CASSQDEGYGYGYTF. DNA of the CDR3: TGCGCCAGCAGCCAAGATGAGGGATATGGCTATGGCTACACCTTC.

This clonotype was detected a few times. The rearrangement joins TRBV6-5 to TRBJ2-1; TRBD2 matches at 7 bases. The CDR3 covers 15 residues. CDR1 and CDR2 (germline): MNHEY, SVGAGI. J gave up 1 base and V 5 bases, and 5 bases lay outside the gene matches. The CDR3 here is CASSPWEGSYNEQFF. CDR3 sequence (DNA): TGTGCCAGCAGTCCTTGGGAGGGTTCCTACAATGAGCAGTTCTTC.

J is TRBJ2-5 and V is TRBV12-3 or TRBV12-4, with D maybe TRBD2 (5 bases). The CDR3 runs 15 residues. V was pared by 5 bases and J by 0 bases, with 13 bases between. CDR3 in DNA: TGTGCCAGCAGTCCCCCCGCTAGCCACCAAGAGACCCAGTACTTC. Amino acid sequence: CASSPPASHQETQYF.

The gene calls are TRBV5-1 and TRBJ2-4, with D perhaps given as TRBD1 or TRBD2 (5 bases each). The CDR3 is 15 amino acids. Germline V gene data show CDR1 as SGHRS and CDR2 as YFSETQ. Trimming left V 2 bases short and J 7 bases short, with 16 bases between. CDR3 sequence: CASSFLGTAANIQYF. CDR3 coding DNA: TGCGCCAGCAGCTTCTTGGGGACCGCCGCCAACATTCAGTACTTC.

This clonotype was counted at least ten times. The chain joins TRBV5-4 to TRBJ1-4, with D unclear. This CDR3 comprises 15 residues. From germline, CDR1 is SGHNT and CDR2 YYREEE (reference sequence). Trimming took 0 bases from V and 7 from J, leaving 13 bases between them. The CDR3 region is CASSLGAAAGEKLFF. CDR3 DNA sequence: TGTGCCAGCAGCTTGGGGGCGGCAGCGGGTGAAAAACTGTTTTTT.

The V and J genes are TRBV12-3 or TRBV12-4 and TRBJ1-2; the D is unclear. This CDR3 is built from 12 residues. The V gene lost 4 bases and the J gene lost 2 bases, with 5 bases spanning the gap. This CDR3 reads CASSYRNYGYTF. The CDR3 DNA sequence: TGTGCCAGCAGTTACAGAAACTATGGCTACACCTTC.